The TCR beta chain under discussion was sequenced for a study of blood T cell repertoires in COVID-19. Regarding this clone: At one of its ends the junction is not consistent with the germline gene, which may arise from a read error.

Assay used: immunoSEQ multiplex PCR; TCRdb lists only in-frame clones, some missing. The sample holds 150,000 or so clones; just over 85% are singletons and the top ten take around 6.6%. CDR3 size: 13 residues. Germline V gene data show CDR1 as SQVTM and CDR2 as ANQGSEA. The sample taken for sequencing was peripheral blood. The TCR comes from a man aged 50-59 years with active or convalescent COVID-19. This chain connects TRBV29-1 to TRBJ2-7, with D possibly matching TRBD2 (5 bases). CDR3 residues: CSVEKASSDEQYF. CDR3 nucleotides: TGCAGCGTTGAAAAGGCTAGCTCCGACGAGCAGTACTTC.